This TCR beta chain was recovered during a study of T-cell reconstitution after alpha-beta-depleted transplantation in children. A library of TCRbeta sequences, prepared with unique molecular identifiers, was generated. TCRdb re-analysed the PCR reads in MiXCR, keeping a single row per CDR3 protein. The sample has approximately 350,000 distinct CDR3 sequences; approximately 10% are singletons. This CDR3 is built from 15 residues. V dropped 2 bases and J dropped 4 bases, with 11 bases sitting between them. The TCR comes from a human donor who donated a stem cell graft to a child with acute lymphoblastic leukemia. The material sequenced was PBMCs from the stem cell graft donor, taken from the stem cell graft. V and J are TRBV12-3 or TRBV12-4 and TRBJ1-4; no clear D. The CDR3 loop is CASSLMAGYNEKLFF. DNA of the CDR3: TGTGCCAGCAGTTTAATGGCGGGCTATAATGAAAAACTGTTTTTT.